This TCR beta chain originates from a study of cytomegalovirus exposure and HLA in healthy donors. The PCR ran on 60 Vbeta and 13 Jbeta primers. Generated by immunoSEQ multiplex PCR, the TCRdb table keeps only in-frame clones and is missing some. The table includes roughly 120,000 clones, approximately 78% detected once. This CDR3 has 14 residues. Trimming removed 5 bases from V and 4 bases from J; junction bases left unmatched: 4. Germline V gene data show CDR1 as SGHTA and CDR2 as FQGNSA. The clonotype was recovered from a woman in her forties in good health and CMV-seropositive. The specimen was PBMCs. J is TRBJ1-3 and V is TRBV7-2, with 8 bases that match TRBD1. The CDR3 DNA reads TGTGCCAGCAGCCAGAACAGGGGGGGAAACACCATATATTTT. This sequence encodes CASSQNRGGNTIYF.